This T cell receptor beta chain was identified in a study of shared clonotypes between healthy human individuals. All participating donors were Caucasian adults from Nashville, Tennessee. Investigators divided CD4+ cells into CD45RA+ naive and CD45RA-negative memory subsets. Regarding this clone: Other DNA sequences in the sample encode the same CDR3.

Here immunoSEQ multiplex PCR was the method, and the copy in TCRdb shows in-frame clones only, minus some. The sample lists about 1.5 million clones, roughly 96% occurring once. The CDR3 has 15 amino acids. Trimming removed 0 bases from V and 0 bases from J, with 6 bases in between. The germline V gene has CDR1 SGHTA and CDR2 FQGNSA. The sequencing input was naive CD4+ T cells sorted from blood. The subset is: CD45RA+ positively selected. This chain links TRBV7-2 with TRBJ2-1; no clear D. The receptor's source is a man younger than 45 in good health. CDR3 DNA sequence: TGTGCCAGCAGCTTAGCCTCAAGCTCCTACAATGAGCAGTTCTTC. Protein sequence: CASSLASSSYNEQFF.